This T cell receptor beta chain was documented in a study of T cells in localized non-small cell lung cancer. The CDR3 is 16 amino acids. Germline V gene data show CDR1 as LGHNA and CDR2 as YNFKEQ. V was cut by 0 bases and J by 1 base, with 10 bases left in between. Study results and caveats: Across samples, adjacent lung featured a median around 60 of the top 100 tumor clones. With higher T cell density in blood came longer overall survival.

TCRdb keeps only in-frame clones here, not all; method: immunoSEQ multiplex PCR. The data hold about 22,000 clones, with around 85% observed a single time. A remark on this clone: Its cognate antigen is unknown.

The rearrangement uses TRBV4-2 and TRBJ1-5; D is unclear. The sample in question was PBMCs, obtained before any cancer treatment. This TCR was sampled from a man aged 35-75 years with stage II squamous cell lung carcinoma. CDR3 DNA: TGTGCCAGCAGCCAAGATGTCTCCGGGAGCAATCAGCCCCAGCATTTT. It translates to CASSQDVSGSNQPQHF.